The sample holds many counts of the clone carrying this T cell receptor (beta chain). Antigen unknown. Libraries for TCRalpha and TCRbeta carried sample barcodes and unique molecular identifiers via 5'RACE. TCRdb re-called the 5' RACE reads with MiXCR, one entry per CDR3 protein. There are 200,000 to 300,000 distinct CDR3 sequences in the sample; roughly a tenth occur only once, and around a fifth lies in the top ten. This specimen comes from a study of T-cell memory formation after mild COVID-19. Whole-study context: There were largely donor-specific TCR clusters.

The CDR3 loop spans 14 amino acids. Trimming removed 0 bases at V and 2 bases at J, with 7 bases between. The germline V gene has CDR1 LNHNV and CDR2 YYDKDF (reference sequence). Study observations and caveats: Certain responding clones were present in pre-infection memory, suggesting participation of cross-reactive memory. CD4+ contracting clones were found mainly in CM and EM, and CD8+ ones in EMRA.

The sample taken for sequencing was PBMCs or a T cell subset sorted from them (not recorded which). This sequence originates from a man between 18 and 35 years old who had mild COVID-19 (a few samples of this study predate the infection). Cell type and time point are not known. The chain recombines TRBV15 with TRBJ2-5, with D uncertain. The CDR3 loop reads CATSRDAVQETQYF. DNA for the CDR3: TGTGCCACCAGCAGAGATGCAGTTCAAGAGACCCAGTACTTC.